This is a list of T cell receptor beta chains from one sample in a study of technical replicates of blood from four donors. Clones were sequenced by immunoSEQ multiplex PCR, and TCRdb holds only the in-frame ones, with some missing. The repertoire holds tens of thousands of clones, 91% seen once, with less than 0.4% in the top ten. The sequenced sample was T cells isolated from PBMCs. Receptor source: a human donor in good health. Some clones in this sample may be carry-over from other donors' samples. CDR3s include the opening cysteine and the closing phenylalanine or tryptophan. The D gene is left open where the match is weak. Clone size is not always given. Where it is, it says once, few, many or a class for expanded clones.

D	size	J	V	CDR3	DNA
-	-	TRBJ1-1	TRBV27	CASSFRENTEAFF	TGTGCCAGCAGTTTCAGGGAGAACACTGAAGCTTTCTTT
TRBD2	-	TRBJ2-3	TRBV28	CASSPSGGKRDTQYF	TGTGCCAGCAGTCCATCGGGGGGGAAGAGAGATACGCAGTATTTT
TRBD1	-	TRBJ2-5	TRBV28	CASRTTGPETQYF	TGTGCCAGCAGGACGACAGGGCCAGAGACCCAGTACTTC
-	once	TRBJ2-1	TRBV7-9	CASSLGGGNNEQFF	TGTGCCAGCAGCTTAGGGGGCGGGAACAATGAGCAGTTCTTC
-	-	TRBJ2-1	TRBV11-2	CASILANDRYTRYNEQFF	TGTGCCAGCATTTTAGCTAACGATCGGTACACACGCTACAATGAGCAGTTCTTC
-	-	TRBJ2-7	TRBV4-1	CASSPRGSSYEQYF	TGCGCCAGCAGTCCCCGGGGTTCCTCCTACGAGCAGTACTTC
TRBD1	-	TRBJ1-5	TRBV6-5	CASSYSTGDQPQHF	TGTGCCAGCAGTTACTCGACAGGGGATCAGCCCCAGCATTTT
TRBD1	-	TRBJ1-5	TRBV23-1	CASSQAGQGSNQPQHF	TGCGCCAGCAGTCAAGCGGGACAGGGGTCAAATCAGCCCCAGCATTTT
-	-	TRBJ2-1	TRBV14	CASSQDRARASRGDEQFF	TGTGCCAGCAGCCAAGATCGAGCCCGGGCTAGCCGCGGCGATGAGCAGTTCTTC
-	-	TRBJ1-1	TRBV30	CAWSRLGRGVLKTEAFF	TGTGCCTGGAGCCGACTCGGCAGGGGCGTCCTTAAGACTGAAGCTTTCTTT
-	-	TRBJ1-6	TRBV5-1	CASSLETENSPLHF	TGCGCCAGCAGCTTGGAAACAGAAAATTCACCCCTCCACTTT
-	-	TRBJ2-3	TRBV10-2	CASRAGQSTDTQYF	TGCGCCAGCAGAGCGGGCCAAAGCACAGATACGCAGTATTTT
TRBD2	once	TRBJ2-7	TRBV5-4	CASSLDPGGLFSYEQYF	TGTGCCAGCAGCTTGGACCCCGGGGGGTTATTCTCCTACGAGCAGTACTTC
TRBD1	-	TRBJ1-1	TRBV5-1	CASSLSGQEAFF	TGCGCCAGCAGCTTGTCGGGACAGGAAGCTTTCTTT
-	-	TRBJ2-7	TRBV6-1	CASSELDSEAYEQYF	TGTGCCAGCAGTGAACTGGACAGCGAAGCGTACGAGCAGTACTTC
TRBD1	-	TRBJ2-5	TRBV11-2	CASSLTGQGEQETQYF	TGTGCCAGCAGCTTAACCGGACAGGGCGAGCAAGAGACCCAGTACTTC
TRBD1	-	TRBJ1-1	TRBV5-4	CASSLATGENTEAFF	TGTGCCAGCAGCTTGGCCACAGGGGAGAACACTGAAGCTTTCTTT
-	-	TRBJ1-5	TRBV5-5	CASSLEAGYSNQPQHF	TGTGCCAGCAGCTTGGAGGCAGGCTATAGCAATCAGCCCCAGCATTTT
TRBD1	once	TRBJ2-1	TRBV5-1	CASSAYTGANYNEQFF	TGCGCCAGCAGCGCCTATACAGGGGCCAACTACAATGAGCAGTTCTTC
-	-	TRBJ1-1	TRBV5-1	CASSLGELQGTTEAFF	TGCGCCAGCAGCTTGGGAGAGCTACAGGGAACCACTGAAGCTTTCTTT
-	-	TRBJ2-3	TRBV6-1	CASSGGHRATDTQYF	TGTGCCAGCAGTGGGGGACACAGGGCCACAGATACGCAGTATTTT
TRBD2	-	TRBJ2-3	TRBV2	CASSERGLAGVKSTDTQYF	TGTGCCAGCAGTGAAAGAGGGCTAGCGGGGGTTAAAAGCACAGATACGCAGTATTTT
TRBD1	-	TRBJ2-7	TRBV5-1	CASSRPGQGYDYEQYF	TGCGCCAGCAGCAGACCGGGACAGGGGTACGACTACGAGCAGTACTTC
TRBD1	-	TRBJ1-2	TRBV5-6	CASSQDRDVITF	TGTGCCAGCAGCCAGGACAGGGATGTGATCACCTTC
-	once	TRBJ1-1	TRBV7-9	CASSLGQVNTEAFF	TGTGCCAGCAGCTTAGGGCAGGTGAACACTGAAGCTTTCTTT
TRBD1	-	TRBJ1-2	TRBV4-1	CASSGTGGSYGYTF	TGCGCCAGCAGTGGGACAGGGGGTAGCTATGGCTACACCTTC
-	-	TRBJ1-2	TRBV4-1	CASSQDRLSGRNYGYTF	TGCGCCAGCAGCCAAGATCGCTTAAGTGGCAGGAATTATGGCTACACCTTC
TRBD1	-	TRBJ1-2	TRBV14	CASSQEDRRTGPSYGYTF	TGTGCCAGCAGCCAAGAGGACCGTAGGACAGGGCCTTCCTATGGCTACACCTTC
TRBD1	-	TRBJ2-1	TRBV20-1	CSARDGTGQFF	TGCAGTGCTAGGGACGGGACAGGGCAGTTCTTC
TRBD1	once	TRBJ1-2	TRBV9	CASSSQNRGVDYGYTF	TGTGCCAGCAGCTCACAGAACAGGGGTGTTGACTATGGCTACACCTTC
-	-	TRBJ2-2	TRBV29-1	CSARPGLNTGELFF	TGCAGCGCCCGACCGGGACTGAACACCGGGGAGCTGTTTTTT
-	-	TRBJ2-6	TRBV29-1	CSVSARSLASGANVLTF	TGCAGCGTATCCGCTCGGAGCCTAGCCTCTGGGGCCAACGTCCTGACTTTC
TRBD1	-	TRBJ2-2	TRBV10-2	CASTSGGQGTGELFF	TGCGCCAGCACCTCTGGCGGACAGGGGACCGGGGAGCTGTTTTTT
-	-	TRBJ2-3	TRBV5-4	CASSSGLGGMPDTQYF	TGTGCCAGCAGCTCCGGTTTAGGGGGAATGCCAGATACGCAGTATTTT
TRBD1	-	TRBJ1-5	TRBV4-1	CASRHRTGGNSNQPQHF	TGCGCCAGCAGACATAGGACAGGGGGAAATAGCAATCAGCCCCAGCATTTT
TRBD1	-	TRBJ1-2	TRBV7-2	CASSLTGAGYTF	TGTGCCAGCAGCTTAACAGGGGCTGGCTACACCTTC
TRBD1	-	TRBJ2-7	TRBV4-3	CASSQGLGTEYEQYF	TGCGCCAGCAGCCAAGGTCTTGGGACAGAATACGAGCAGTACTTC
-	-	TRBJ2-3	TRBV11-2	CASSERGASTDTQYF	TGTGCCAGCAGCGAACGGGGGGCAAGTACAGATACGCAGTATTTT
TRBD1	few	TRBJ1-3	TRBV30	CAWSVTGDTIYF	TGTGCCTGGAGTGTTACAGGGGACACCATATATTTT
-	-	TRBJ2-1	TRBV6-6	CASRRAGREYNEQFF	TGTGCCAGCCGCCGGGCCGGGAGAGAGTACAATGAGCAGTTCTTC
-	few	TRBJ1-1	TRBV28	CASSRGLNTEAFF	TGTGCCAGCAGTCGAGGACTAAACACTGAAGCTTTCTTT
-	-	TRBJ1-1	TRBV2	CASSPYGGGRGEAFF	TGTGCCAGCAGCCCATACGGCGGGGGGAGGGGGGAAGCTTTCTTT
TRBD2	-	TRBJ2-2	TRBV15	CATSSATSGRAAHAGELFF	TGTGCCACCAGCAGCGCAACTAGCGGGAGGGCCGCACACGCCGGGGAGCTGTTTTTT
TRBD2	once	TRBJ2-5	TRBV5-1	CASSEFGGRGLAGETQYF	TGCGCCAGCAGCGAGTTTGGGGGTAGGGGACTAGCGGGAGAGACCCAGTACTTC
-	-	TRBJ1-3	TRBV5-1	CASSTGQPGGNTIYF	TGCGCCAGCAGCACCGGTCAGCCGGGAGGAAACACCATATATTTT